These 18 T cell receptor beta chains share one sample of origin, sequenced in a study of cytomegalovirus exposure and HLA in healthy donors. The PCR employed 60 Vbeta primers together with 13 Jbeta primers. Some clones are missing from TCRdb's copy, which holds only in-frame ones; the method was immunoSEQ multiplex PCR. The table includes about 120,000 clones, roughly 76% detected once. Sequenced sample: PBMCs. The receptors derive from a man aged 30 to 39 in good health and CMV-seronegative.

J is TRBJ1-6 and V is TRBV5-5, with D unresolved. The CDR3 sequence is 15 residues long. V lost 2 bases to trimming and J lost 9 bases, with 15 bases between them. Germline-derived CDR1 and CDR2 are SGHKS and YYEKEE (reference sequence). Here the CDR3 DNA reads TGTGCCAGCAGCTTCAATTCCCCCGCCAGTTCACCCCTCCACTTT. This encodes CASSFNSPASSPLHF.

The chain couples TRBV28 to TRBJ2-3; 10 bases fit TRBD1. Trimming removed 7 bases from V and 1 base from J; junction bases left unmatched: 8. The CDR3 has 16 amino acids. Germline CDR1 is MDHEN and CDR2 is SYDVKM. DNA of the CDR3: TGTGCCAGCACCACAGGAGGGACAGGGGGCACAGATACGCAGTATTTT. Translation: CASTTGGTGGTDTQYF. The whole variable domain, remainder taken from reference TRBV28 and TRBJ2-3, is DVKVTQSSRYLVKRTGEKVFLECVQDMDHENMFWYRQDPGLGLRLIYFSYDVKMKEKGDIPEGYSVSREKKERFSLILESASTNQTSMYLCASTTGGTGGTDTQYFGPGTRLTVL.

The chain is built from TRBV11-3 and TRBJ2-1, with 7 positions matching TRBD2. V dropped 5 bases and J dropped 9; count of bases not matched to a gene: 7. Germline V gene lookup returns CDR1 SGHNT and CDR2 YENEEA. CDR3 length: 13 residues. The CDR3 nucleotides read TGTGCCAGCAGCCCCCCCGGGAGGAGTGAGCAGTTCTTC. This gives the protein CASSPPGRSEQFF.

V usage is TRBV2 and J usage is TRBJ2-3, with 8 bases lining up with TRBD2. J gave up 3 bases and V 8 bases, and 7 bases lay outside the gene matches. The CDR3 covers 14 residues. The V gene's germline CDR1 is SNHLY and CDR2 FYNNEI. Here the CDR3 DNA reads TGTGCCAGCCTAAGGGAGCGGGGGACAGATACGCAGTATTTT. Residues: CASLRERGTDTQYF.

V gene TRBV2 combines with J gene TRBJ2-2; 11 bases agree with TRBD2. The CDR3 has 15 residues. The germline V gene encodes CDR1 SNHLY and CDR2 FYNNEI. Trimming took 8 bases from V and 1 from J; bases not matched to a gene: 3. The CDR3 DNA follows: TGTGCCAGCTCCGGACTAGCGGGGAACACCGGGGAGCTGTTTTTT. The encoded protein is CASSGLAGNTGELFF. Based on the CDR3 plus reference TRBV2 and TRBJ2-2, the full variable domain is EPEVTQTPSHQVTQMGQEVILRCVPISNHLYFYWYRQILGQKVEFLVSFYNNEISEKSEIFDDQFSVERPDGSNFTLKIRSTKLEDSAMYFCASSGLAGNTGELFFGEGSRLTVL.

This clone was observed once. The chain employs TRBV19 and TRBJ2-7; D is perhaps TRBD1 (5 bases). CDR1 LNHDA and CDR2 SQIVND come from the germline V gene (reference sequence). V lost 5 bases and J 8 bases, leaving 19 bases between the germline ends. This CDR3 spans 14 amino acids. In DNA form, the CDR3 reads TGTGCCAGTAGTCCCCCAGGGCAGACTGTTCAGCAGTACTTC. Its protein is CASSPPGQTVQQYF.

This clone showed up just a few times. V gene TRBV5-1 combines with J gene TRBJ2-7, with 7 bases fitting TRBD1. This CDR3 contains 12 residues. Germline values: CDR1 SGHRS, CDR2 YFSETQ. The junction had 3 bases not matched to a gene; V was cut back by 3 bases and J by 6 bases. The CDR3: CASSSYRGEQYF. The CDR3 nucleotides read TGCGCCAGCAGCTCCTACAGGGGCGAGCAGTACTTC.

The rearrangement links TRBV4-1 to TRBJ2-5; TRBD1 matches at 7 bases. Matching the DNA end better, TRBJ2-7 makes the J call doubtful. This CDR3 has 15 amino acids. CDR1 is MGHRA and CDR2 is YSYEKL in the germline V gene. The CDR3 DNA reads as TGCGCCAGCAGCCGAGGGCAGGGGGTTACCTACGAGCAGTACTTC. Encoded protein: CASSRGQGVTYEQYF.

This sequence joins TRBV15 and TRBJ2-1; a possible D gene is TRBD2 (6 bases). The ends were cut back, 8 bases at V and 4 bases at J, with 12 bases in the middle. This CDR3 has 13 amino acids. Per the germline V gene, CDR1 is LNHNV and CDR2 is YYDKDF (reference sequence). The CDR3 DNA follows: TGTGCCACCCGTGCGGGGTTTTACAATGAGCAGTTCTTC. As protein: CATRAGFYNEQFF.

The table lists this clone with a few counts. The chain has TRBV28 and TRBJ2-7; TRBD1 agrees at 9 bases. Trimming cost V 0 bases and J 3 bases; bases outside gene matches: 3. The germline CDR1 and CDR2 sequences are MDHEN and SYDVKM. The CDR3 runs to 15 residues. For the CDR3, the DNA is TGTGCCAGCAGTTTATGGGTGGACAGGGGCTACGAGCAGTACTTC. Translating it yields CASSLWVDRGYEQYF.

This clone was seen a few times. CDR3 sequence reads: CAISEGQAGNYGYTF. The DNA of the CDR3 is TGTGCCATCAGTGAGGGACAGGCGGGGAACTATGGCTACACCTTC. J is TRBJ1-2 and V is TRBV10-3; 7 bases fit TRBD1. The CDR3 extends over 15 amino acids. Per germline, CDR1 ENHRY and CDR2 SYGVKD. V lost 2 bases and J lost 2; bases outside the gene matches: 5.

The V and J genes are TRBV7-8 and TRBJ1-1, with TRBD1 identical over 10 bases. This CDR3 is built from 16 residues. CDR1 and CDR2 (germline): SGHVS, FQNEAQ. The V segment lost 0 bases and the J segment 3 bases; nucleotides outside the gene matches: 4. The CDR3 protein is CASSLAPTGGDTEAFF. The CDR3 nucleotides are TGTGCCAGCAGCTTAGCACCGACAGGGGGCGACACTGAAGCTTTCTTT.

The J gene is TRBJ2-7, the V gene TRBV2; D gene uncertain. The V gene lost 2 bases and the J gene lost 6 bases, with 5 bases spanning the gap. The CDR3 consists of 11 residues. The germline gives CDR1 SNHLY, CDR2 FYNNEI. CDR3 nucleotide sequence: TGTGCCAGCAGTGAATTTCGCGAGCAGTACTTC. Translation: CASSEFREQYF.

The J gene is TRBJ1-3, the V gene TRBV10-3, with D possibly TRBD1 on 5 matching bases. Germline values: CDR1 ENHRY, CDR2 SYGVKD. The CDR3 runs to 17 residues. Trimming shortened V by 0 bases and J by 2 bases, and 14 bases separated the two germline ends. The CDR3 DNA reads as TGTGCCATCAGTGAGTCGAAGTTAAGGGGCACTGGAAACACCATATATTTT. Protein: CAISESKLRGTGNTIYF.

The chain joins TRBV6-5 to TRBJ2-3; no definite D call. V shed 5 bases and J shed 0 bases, with 9 bases lying between them. Germline CDR1 and CDR2: MNHEY and SVGAGI. The CDR3 totals 14 residues. The CDR3 sequence is CASSLHSSTDTQYF. The CDR3 DNA is TGTGCCAGCAGTCTTCACTCTAGCACAGATACGCAGTATTTT.

V is TRBV5-5 and J is TRBJ1-2; a weak D match, TRBD1 (6 bases). V shed 4 bases and J shed 4 bases, with 26 bases lying between them. In germline, CDR1 is SGHKS, CDR2 YYEKEE (reference sequence). CDR3 length: 18 amino acids. In DNA, the CDR3 is TGTGCCAGCAGCATCCACACTTCCTCCGGGACAAAGAGCTATGGCTACACCTTC. This translates into CASSIHTSSGTKSYGYTF.

The CDR3 DNA reads TGTGCCAGCAGCTCGACCAGGGTTCGCGAGCAGTACTTC. Its translation is CASSSTRVREQYF. The rearrangement joins TRBV5-4 to TRBJ2-7; a possible D gene is TRBD1 (5 bases). CDR3 length: 13 amino acids. Germline V lookup: CDR1 SGHNT, CDR2 YYREEE (reference sequence). V was trimmed by 3 bases and J by 6 bases, leaving 13 bases between them.

The V and J genes are TRBV18 and TRBJ2-1; 10 nucleotides align to TRBD2. There are 17 residues in the CDR3. Trimming removed 3 bases from V and 4 bases from J; junction bases left unmatched: 9. Germline values: CDR1 KGHSH, CDR2 LQKENI. CDR3 protein: CASSPETLAGRYNEQFF. As DNA, the CDR3 is TGTGCCAGCTCACCCGAAACACTAGCGGGGAGGTACAATGAGCAGTTCTTC.